Shown below are 4 T cell receptor beta chains from a single sample sequenced in a study of T-cell reconstitution after alpha-beta-depleted transplantation in children. Unique molecular identifiers tagged the TCRbeta library. Via MiXCR, TCRdb re-called the PCR reads, giving one row per CDR3 protein. The table lists approximately 230,000 distinct CDR3 sequences, about a quarter of them singletons, with 2% to 3% in the top ten. The sample consisted of PBMCs, taken before TCRalphabeta/CD19-depleted stem cell transplant. These receptors originate from a girl under 10 years old with Fanconi anemia, due to receive a stem cell transplant.

This sequence joins TRBV29-1 and TRBJ2-5; D gene ambiguous. Deletions cut 4 bases from V and 1 base from J, with 10 bases between. This CDR3 is built from 13 residues. CDR1 and CDR2 from the germline V gene are SQVTM and ANQGSEA. The CDR3 loop reads CSVGSGSQETQYF. The CDR3 DNA is TGCAGCGTTGGAAGTGGTTCCCAAGAGACCCAGTACTTC.

This clonotype occurred a few times. The genes are TRBV7-9 and TRBJ1-5; weak D call: TRBD1 (5 bases). In germline, CDR1 is SEHNR, CDR2 FQNEAQ (reference sequence). This CDR3 comprises 14 residues. The V gene lost 3 bases and the J gene lost 7 bases, with 13 bases spanning the gap. CDR3 bases: TGTGCCAGCAGCTTGGGACGGGCCCCACAGCCCCAGCATTTT. It is translated as CASSLGRAPQPQHF.

The chain uses TRBV6-1 and TRBJ1-3; 7 bases agree with TRBD1. The V and J ends lost 4 bases and 2 bases, in that order; junction bases with no gene match: 8. Germline loops: CDR1 MNHNS, CDR2 SASEGT. This CDR3 contains 16 residues. CDR3: CASSASGGVTGNTIYF. For the CDR3, the DNA is TGTGCCAGCAGTGCCTCAGGGGGAGTAACTGGAAACACCATATATTTT.

This sequence joins TRBV12-3 or TRBV12-4 and TRBJ1-1, with D tentatively TRBD1 (5 bases). The ends were cut back, 3 bases at V and 7 bases at J, with 12 bases in the middle. The CDR3 totals 13 residues. This chain's CDR3 is CASSLFQGNEAFF. DNA for the CDR3: TGTGCCAGCAGTTTGTTCCAGGGAAATGAAGCTTTCTTT.